Below are 3 T cell receptor beta chains sequenced from a single sample in a study of CD8 T cells in Susac syndrome (dated by TCRdb to between 2018 and 2020). Library preparation employed the immunoSEQ multiplex PCR assay. RNA was extracted using the RNeasy kit, and roughly 0.5 to 1 microgram was reverse transcribed with random hexamers. TCRdb reran the public reads through fastp at Q25 and MiXCR, keeping productive beta chains. Rows merge per CDR3 protein into single entries with the most common DNA and genes. This sample lists fewer than 150,000 distinct CDR3 sequences; just under 95% were detected once. Approximately 0.097% of the sample goes to the ten largest clones. Specimen: CD4+ T cells from PBMCs. The receptors shown here come from a human donor with multiple sclerosis.

The chain employs TRBV7-9 and TRBJ2-1; TRBD2 matches 10 bases. The CDR3 contains 17 residues. Germline V gene sequence: CDR1 SEHNR, CDR2 FQNEAQ (reference sequence). V trimming: 3 bases; J trimming: 3 bases; junction bases outside the gene matches: 8. CDR3 residues: CASSLGSGGLGYNEQFF. The CDR3 DNA follows: TGTGCCAGCAGCTTGGGTAGCGGGGGGTTGGGCTACAATGAGCAGTTCTTC.

This clonotype was recorded only once. CDR3 loop: CAWTRQGDYGYTF. The CDR3 DNA reads as TGTGCCTGGACGAGACAGGGTGACTATGGCTACACCTTC. The chain combines TRBV30 with TRBJ1-2, with 7 nucleotides matching TRBD1. Germline CDR1 and CDR2: GTSNPN and SVGIG (reference sequence). This CDR3 comprises 13 residues. The trim removed 4 bases at V and 3 bases at J, leaving 5 bases unmatched.

CDR3: CASSYPGQGNTGELFF. Here the CDR3 DNA reads TGTGCCAGCAGTTACCCCGGACAGGGTAACACCGGGGAGCTGTTTTTT. The V gene is TRBV6-5, the J gene TRBJ2-2; 8 bases are a match to TRBD1. This CDR3 region has 16 residues. Germline CDR1 and CDR2: MNHEY and SVGAGI. Unmatched junction bases numbered 4, after V lost 2 bases and J lost 2 bases.